The 6 T cell receptor beta chains below were found in one sample sequenced in a study of blood T cell repertoires in COVID-19. The repertoire was sequenced with immunoSEQ multiplex PCR; TCRdb's copy has only in-frame clones and lacks some. The sample records 300,000 to 400,000 clones, roughly 90% being singletons. Sequenced material: peripheral blood. These receptor sequences come from a woman aged 45-60 years with active or convalescent COVID-19.

V gene TRBV10-1 combines with J gene TRBJ1-2, with 8 bases fitting TRBD1. V lost 7 bases to trimming and J lost 6 bases; unmatched junction nucleotides: 7. The CDR3 extends over 13 amino acids. Germline values: CDR1 WNHNN, CDR2 SYGVQD (reference sequence). The CDR3 region has the DNA TGCGCCAGCAACCCCGGGACAGGTCATGGCTACACCTTC. Its protein is CASNPGTGHGYTF.

The V call is TRBV5-1, the J call TRBJ1-6; D is possibly TRBD1 (6 bases). CDR3 size: 17 residues. V lost 3 bases, J lost 0 bases, and 13 bases lay in between. CDR1 and CDR2 (germline): SGHRS, YFSETQ. The CDR3 DNA sequence: TGCGCCAGCAGCTGGACAGCCACGAGCTCCTATAATTCACCCCTCCACTTT. It codes for CASSWTATSSYNSPLHF.

The chain couples TRBV7-2 to TRBJ1-3, with 7 bases identical to TRBD1. Germline trimming cut 3 bases from V and 3 bases from J; bases unmatched to any gene: 8. From germline, CDR1 is SGHTA and CDR2 FQGNSA. The CDR3 has 16 amino acids. CDR3 sequence reads: CASSFGEGARGNTIYF. The CDR3 region has the DNA TGTGCCAGCAGCTTCGGCGAGGGGGCGCGTGGAAACACCATATATTTT. The entire variable domain, with the rest obtained from reference TRBV7-2 and TRBJ1-3, is as follows: GAGVSQSPSNKVTEKGKDVELRCDPISGHTALYWYRQSLGQGLEFLIYFQGNSAPDKSGLPSDRFSAERTGGSVSTLTIQRTQQEDSAVYLCASSFGEGARGNTIYFGEGSWLTVV.

The chain carries TRBV12-3 or TRBV12-4 and TRBJ1-1; D gene ambiguous. V lost 5 bases and J 0 bases, leaving 7 bases between the germline ends. This CDR3 has 13 amino acids. CDR3 region: CASSHGVNTEAFF. DNA for the CDR3: TGTGCCAGCAGTCACGGGGTGAACACTGAAGCTTTCTTT.

The genes are TRBV6-4 and TRBJ1-5; weak D call: TRBD1 (5 bases). The germline gives CDR1 MRHNA, CDR2 SNTAGT. The CDR3 has 13 residues. Between the trimmed V and J ends, which lost 4 bases and 9 bases, there was a span of 13 bases. CDR3 sequence (DNA): TGTGCCAGCAGTGCGGGGGATGGGATGCCCCAGCATTTT. Protein: CASSAGDGMPQHF.

The chain uses TRBV7-2 and TRBJ1-6; no reliable D call. Per germline, CDR1 SGHTA and CDR2 FQGNSA. Deletions cut 0 bases from V and 9 bases from J, with 3 bases between. The CDR3 totals 12 residues. The CDR3 spells CASSLAISPLHF. The CDR3 nucleotides read TGTGCCAGCAGCTTAGCTATTTCACCCCTCCACTTT.